The rows below give T cell receptor beta chains drawn from one sample of a study of cytomegalovirus exposure and HLA in healthy donors. Measured with immunoSEQ multiplex PCR; TCRdb has only the in-frame clones, and not every one. The sample yields some 210,000 clones, over 65% seen once. Specimen: PBMCs. Receptor source: a woman younger than 30 in good health and CMV-seronegative. The CDR3 runs from the conserved cysteine through the conserved F or W. A D gene is named only where the DNA matches it firmly. Clone size appears in some rows only: once, few, many, or a class for an expanded clone.

D | J | V | size | CDR3 | DNA
. | TRBJ1-6 | TRBV2 | . | CASSPYTGFGFNSPLHF | TGTGCCAGCAGTCCTTATACAGGGTTCGGGTTTAATTCACCCCTCCACTTT
. | TRBJ2-1 | TRBV12-5 | . | CASDMGWGHEQFF | TGTGCTAGTGACATGGGCTGGGGCCATGAGCAGTTCTTC
TRBD2 | TRBJ2-1 | TRBV5-1 | . | CASSLAAGGYNEQFF | TGCGCCAGCAGCTTAGCAGCGGGAGGCTACAATGAGCAGTTCTTC
. | TRBJ2-7 | TRBV10-3 | . | CAISPGPLYEQYF | TGTGCCATCAGTCCGGGACCACTTTACGAGCAGTACTTC
TRBD1 | TRBJ2-1 | TRBV6-1 | . | CASSEAQGSIDEQFF | TGTGCCAGCAGTGAAGCACAGGGGAGTATCGATGAGCAGTTCTTC
. | TRBJ2-7 | TRBV27 | few | CASTITPGHPKTYEQYF | TGTGCCAGCACCATCACACCGGGACACCCAAAAACCTACGAGCAGTACTTC
TRBD1 | TRBJ1-5 | TRBV27 | . | CASSRRGGQGNQPQHF | TGTGCCAGCAGCCGAAGAGGGGGACAGGGAAATCAGCCCCAGCATTTT
TRBD1 | TRBJ1-1 | TRBV11-2 | . | CASSSGQGAANTEAFF | TGTGCCAGCAGCTCGGGACAGGGGGCTGCGAACACTGAAGCTTTCTTT
. | TRBJ1-1 | TRBV5-6 | . | CASSLSGLLNTEAFF | TGTGCCAGCAGCTTGAGTGGGCTCCTGAACACTGAAGCTTTCTTT
. | TRBJ2-7 | TRBV27 | . | CASSPRLREQYF | TGTGCCAGCAGTCCCAGACTCCGCGAGCAGTACTTC
. | TRBJ1-1 | TRBV7-2 | . | CASSISRDHMNTEAFF | TGTGCCAGCAGTATAAGCAGAGACCACATGAACACTGAAGCTTTCTTT
. | TRBJ2-2 | TRBV30 | few | CATELRLLNTGELFF | TGTGCCACAGAACTCAGGCTTTTGAACACCGGGGAGCTGTTTTTT
. | TRBJ1-4 | TRBV2 | . | CASSAVHRASEEKLFF | TGTGCCAGCAGTGCCGTTCACAGGGCTTCGGAAGAAAAACTGTTTTTT
TRBD1 | TRBJ1-1 | TRBV28 | . | CASSPQGAGGTEAFF | TGTGCCAGCAGCCCACAGGGGGCAGGGGGCACTGAAGCTTTCTTT
. | TRBJ1-2 | TRBV10-3 | . | CAISDGFNYGYTF | TGTGCCATCAGTGACGGGTTTAACTATGGCTACACCTTC
TRBD2 | TRBJ2-1 | TRBV6-5 | . | CASSYQGRTSHNEQFF | TGTGCCAGCAGTTACCAAGGACGGACTAGTCACAATGAGCAGTTCTTC
TRBD1 | TRBJ2-7 | TRBV2 | . | CASSDRDRGTYEQYF | TGTGCCAGCAGTGATCGGGACAGGGGTACCTACGAGCAGTACTTC
. | TRBJ2-7 | TRBV6-1 | . | CASQEGMSRDEQYF | TGTGCCTCTCAGGAGGGGATGTCACGCGACGAGCAGTACTTC
TRBD1 | TRBJ1-1 | TRBV29-1 | . | CSVAGTGVRTEAFF | TGCAGCGTTGCCGGGACAGGGGTTAGGACTGAAGCTTTCTTT
. | TRBJ1-4 | TRBV6-1 | . | CASSDYPNEKLFF | TGTGCCAGCAGTGACTACCCTAATGAAAAACTGTTTTTT
. | TRBJ2-1 | TRBV10-2 | . | CASSESRVALEQFF | TGCGCCAGCAGTGAGTCCAGGGTGGCGCTTGAGCAGTTCTTC
. | TRBJ2-5 | TRBV29-1 | . | CSARQYQETQYF | TGCAGCGCCAGACAGTACCAAGAGACCCAGTACTTC
TRBD2 | TRBJ2-1 | TRBV10-3 | . | CAISDPTSGRSNEQFF | TGTGCCATCAGTGATCCGACTAGCGGGAGAAGCAATGAGCAGTTCTTC
. | TRBJ2-5 | TRBV19 | once | CASSTLPASPYQETQYF | TGTGCCAGTAGTACCCTCCCGGCGTCCCCGTACCAAGAGACCCAGTACTTC
. | TRBJ1-2 | TRBV19 | . | CASSIRGQSYGYTF | TGTGCCAGTAGTATCCGGGGTCAGAGCTATGGCTACACCTTC
. | TRBJ2-1 | TRBV5-4 | . | CASSLAGQYNEQFF | TGTGCCAGCAGCTTGGCCGGGCAGTACAATGAGCAGTTCTTC
TRBD1 | TRBJ2-7 | TRBV5-1 | . | CASSLIAGGADEQYF | TGCGCCAGCAGCTTAATAGCAGGGGGAGCCGACGAGCAGTACTTC